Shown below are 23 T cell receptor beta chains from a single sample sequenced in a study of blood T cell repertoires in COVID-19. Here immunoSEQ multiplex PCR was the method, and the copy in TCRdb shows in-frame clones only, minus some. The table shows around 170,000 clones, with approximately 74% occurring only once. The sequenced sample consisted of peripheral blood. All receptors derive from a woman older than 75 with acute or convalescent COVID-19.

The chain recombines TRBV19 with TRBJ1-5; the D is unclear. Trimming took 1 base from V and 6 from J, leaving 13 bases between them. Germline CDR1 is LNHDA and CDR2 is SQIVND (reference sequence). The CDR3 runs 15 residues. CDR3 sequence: CASSIAGLRGQPQHF. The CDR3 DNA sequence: TGTGCCAGTAGTATAGCGGGCCTCCGGGGTCAGCCCCAGCATTTT.

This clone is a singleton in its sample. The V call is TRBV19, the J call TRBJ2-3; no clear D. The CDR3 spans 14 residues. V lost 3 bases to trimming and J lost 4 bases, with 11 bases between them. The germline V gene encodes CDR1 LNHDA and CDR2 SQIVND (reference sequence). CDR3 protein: CASSILKLPDTQYF. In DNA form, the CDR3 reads TGTGCCAGTAGTATCCTCAAGCTGCCAGATACGCAGTATTTT.

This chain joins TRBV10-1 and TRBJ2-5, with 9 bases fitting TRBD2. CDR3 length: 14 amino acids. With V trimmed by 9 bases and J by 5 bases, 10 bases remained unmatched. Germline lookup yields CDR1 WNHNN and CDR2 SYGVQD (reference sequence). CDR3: CASGSGSITETQYF. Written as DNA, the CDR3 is TGCGCCAGTGGTAGCGGGAGTATCACCGAGACCCAGTACTTC.

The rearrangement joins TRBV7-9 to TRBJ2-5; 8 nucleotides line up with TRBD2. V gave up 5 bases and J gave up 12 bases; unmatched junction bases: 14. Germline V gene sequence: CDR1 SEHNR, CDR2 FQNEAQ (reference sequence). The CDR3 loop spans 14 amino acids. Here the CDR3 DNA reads TGTGCCAGCAGCCAAGAGCGGGGGTCCAGGAGCAAGTACTTC. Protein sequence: CASSQERGSRSKYF.

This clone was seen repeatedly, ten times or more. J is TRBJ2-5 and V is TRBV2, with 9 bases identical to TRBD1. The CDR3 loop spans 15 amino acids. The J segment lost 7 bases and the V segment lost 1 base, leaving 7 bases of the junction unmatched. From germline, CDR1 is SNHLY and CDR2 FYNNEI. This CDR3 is CASSEEAQTGGTQYF. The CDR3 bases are TGTGCCAGCAGTGAAGAGGCGCAGACAGGGGGGACCCAGTACTTC. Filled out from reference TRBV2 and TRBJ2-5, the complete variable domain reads EPEVTQTPSHQVTQMGQEVILRCVPISNHLYFYWYRQILGQKVEFLVSFYNNEISEKSEIFDDQFSVERPDGSNFTLKIRSTKLEDSAMYFCASSEEAQTGGTQYFGPGTRLLVL.

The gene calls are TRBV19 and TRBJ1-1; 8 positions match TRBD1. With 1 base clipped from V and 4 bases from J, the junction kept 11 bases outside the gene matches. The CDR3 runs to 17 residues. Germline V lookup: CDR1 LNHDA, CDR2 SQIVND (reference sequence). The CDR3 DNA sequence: TGTGCCAGTAGTATAGTGGGGGCAGGGGGCCTTGGCACTGAAGCTTTCTTT. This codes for CASSIVGAGGLGTEAFF.

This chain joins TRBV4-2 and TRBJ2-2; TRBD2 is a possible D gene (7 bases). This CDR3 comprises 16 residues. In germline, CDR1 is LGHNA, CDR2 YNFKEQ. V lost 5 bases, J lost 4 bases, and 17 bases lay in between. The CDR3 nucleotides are TGTGCCAGCAGCTCAGGGGTCAGGGAGGGCACCGGGGAGCTGTTTTTT. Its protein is CASSSGVREGTGELFF.

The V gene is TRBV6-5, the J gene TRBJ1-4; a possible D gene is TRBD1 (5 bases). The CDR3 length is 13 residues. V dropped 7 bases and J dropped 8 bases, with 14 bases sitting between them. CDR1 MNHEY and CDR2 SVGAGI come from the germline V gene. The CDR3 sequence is CASKGQGHEKLFF. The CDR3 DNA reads TGTGCCAGCAAAGGGCAGGGTCACGAAAAACTGTTTTTT.

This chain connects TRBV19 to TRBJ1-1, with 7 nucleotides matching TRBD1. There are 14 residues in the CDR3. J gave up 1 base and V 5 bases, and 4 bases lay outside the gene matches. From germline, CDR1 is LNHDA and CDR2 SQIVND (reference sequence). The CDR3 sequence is CASSSRQGNTEAFF. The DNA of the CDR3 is TGTGCCAGTAGTTCCAGACAGGGGAACACTGAAGCTTTCTTT.

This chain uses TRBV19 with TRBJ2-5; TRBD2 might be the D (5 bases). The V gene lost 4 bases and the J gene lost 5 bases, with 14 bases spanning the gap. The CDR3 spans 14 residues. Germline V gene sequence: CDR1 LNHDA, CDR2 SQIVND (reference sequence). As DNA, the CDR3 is TGTGCCAGTAGTACGGGATTTTATGGGGAGACCCAGTACTTC. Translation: CASSTGFYGETQYF.

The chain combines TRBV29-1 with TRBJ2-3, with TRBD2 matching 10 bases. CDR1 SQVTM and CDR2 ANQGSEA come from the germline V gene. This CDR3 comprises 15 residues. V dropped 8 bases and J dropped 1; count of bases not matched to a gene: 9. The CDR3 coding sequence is TGCAGCATAACGGGCACTAGCGGGGGCACAGATACGCAGTATTTT. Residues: CSITGTSGGTDTQYF.

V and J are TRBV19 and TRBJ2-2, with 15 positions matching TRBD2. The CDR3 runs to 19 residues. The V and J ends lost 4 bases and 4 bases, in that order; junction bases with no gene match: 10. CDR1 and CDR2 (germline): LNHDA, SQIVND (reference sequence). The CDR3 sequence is CASSTPGLAGGPGTGELFF. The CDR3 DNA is TGTGCCAGTAGTACACCCGGACTAGCGGGAGGGCCGGGCACCGGGGAGCTGTTTTTT.

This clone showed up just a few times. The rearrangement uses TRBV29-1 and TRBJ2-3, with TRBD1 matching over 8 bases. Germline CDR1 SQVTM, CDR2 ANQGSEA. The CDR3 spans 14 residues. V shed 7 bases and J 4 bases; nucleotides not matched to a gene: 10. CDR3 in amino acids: CSGDGAGGADTQYF. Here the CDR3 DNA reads TGCAGCGGTGACGGGGCAGGGGGCGCAGATACGCAGTATTTT.

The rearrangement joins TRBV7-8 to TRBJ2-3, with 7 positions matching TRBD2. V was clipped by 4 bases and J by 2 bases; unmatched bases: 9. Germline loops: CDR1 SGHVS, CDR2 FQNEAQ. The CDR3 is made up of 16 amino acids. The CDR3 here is CASSWGGAVDTDTQYF. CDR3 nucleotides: TGTGCCAGCAGCTGGGGAGGGGCCGTAGACACAGATACGCAGTATTTT. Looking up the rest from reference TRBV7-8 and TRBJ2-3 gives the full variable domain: GAGVSQSPRYKVAKRGQDVALRCDPISGHVSLFWYQQALGQGPEFLTYFQNEAQLDKSGLPSDRFFAERPEGSVSTLKIQRTQQEDSAVYLCASSWGGAVDTDTQYFGPGTRLTVL.

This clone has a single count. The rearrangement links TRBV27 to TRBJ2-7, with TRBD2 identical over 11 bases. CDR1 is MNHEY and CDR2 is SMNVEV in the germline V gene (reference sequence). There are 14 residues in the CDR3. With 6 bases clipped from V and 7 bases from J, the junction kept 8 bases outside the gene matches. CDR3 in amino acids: CASSKLAGVGEQYF. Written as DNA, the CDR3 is TGTGCCAGCAGCAAACTAGCGGGAGTTGGGGAGCAGTACTTC.

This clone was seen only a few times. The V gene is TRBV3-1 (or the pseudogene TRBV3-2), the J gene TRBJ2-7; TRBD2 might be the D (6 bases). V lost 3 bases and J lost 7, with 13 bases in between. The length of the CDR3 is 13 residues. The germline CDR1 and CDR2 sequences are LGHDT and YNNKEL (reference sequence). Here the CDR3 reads CASSQPGREEQYF. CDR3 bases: TGTGCCAGCAGCCAGCCGGGCCGGGAGGAGCAGTACTTC.

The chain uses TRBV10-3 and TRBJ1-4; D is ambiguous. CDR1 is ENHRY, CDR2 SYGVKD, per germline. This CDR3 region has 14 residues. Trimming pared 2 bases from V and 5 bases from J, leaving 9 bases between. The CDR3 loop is CAISEPTRNEKLFF. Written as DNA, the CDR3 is TGTGCCATCAGTGAGCCAACGAGAAATGAAAAACTGTTTTTT.

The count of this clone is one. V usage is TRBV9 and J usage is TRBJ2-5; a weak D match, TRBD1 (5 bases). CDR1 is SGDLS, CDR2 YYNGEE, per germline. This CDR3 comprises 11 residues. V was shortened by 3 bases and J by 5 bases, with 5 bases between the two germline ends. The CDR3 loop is CASSEGETQYF. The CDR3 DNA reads TGTGCCAGCAGCGAGGGGGAGACCCAGTACTTC.

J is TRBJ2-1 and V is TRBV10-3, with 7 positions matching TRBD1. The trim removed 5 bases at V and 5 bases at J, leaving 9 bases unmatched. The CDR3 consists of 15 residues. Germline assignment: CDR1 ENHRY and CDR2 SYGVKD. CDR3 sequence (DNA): TGTGCCATCAGTCGCCACGGGACAGCAAACAATGAGCAGTTCTTC. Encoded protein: CAISRHGTANNEQFF.

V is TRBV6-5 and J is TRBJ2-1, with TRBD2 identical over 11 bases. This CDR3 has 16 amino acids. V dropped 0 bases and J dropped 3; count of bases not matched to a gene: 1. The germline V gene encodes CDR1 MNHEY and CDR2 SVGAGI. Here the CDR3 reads CASSYSTSGSYNEQFF. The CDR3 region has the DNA TGTGCCAGCAGTTACTCCACTAGCGGGAGCTACAATGAGCAGTTCTTC.

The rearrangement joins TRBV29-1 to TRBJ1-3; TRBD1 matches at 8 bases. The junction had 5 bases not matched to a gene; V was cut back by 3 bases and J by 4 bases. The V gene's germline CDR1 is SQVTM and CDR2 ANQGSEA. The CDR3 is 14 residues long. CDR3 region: CSVDMTGAGNTIYF. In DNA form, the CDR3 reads TGCAGCGTTGATATGACAGGGGCGGGAAACACCATATATTTT.

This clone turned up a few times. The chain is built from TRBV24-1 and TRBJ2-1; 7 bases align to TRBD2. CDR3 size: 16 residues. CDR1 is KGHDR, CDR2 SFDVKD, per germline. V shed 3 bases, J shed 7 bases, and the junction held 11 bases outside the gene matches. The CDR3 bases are TGTGCCACCAGTGATCCGAGCGGGACGACGGTGAATGAGCAGTTCTTC. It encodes CATSDPSGTTVNEQFF.

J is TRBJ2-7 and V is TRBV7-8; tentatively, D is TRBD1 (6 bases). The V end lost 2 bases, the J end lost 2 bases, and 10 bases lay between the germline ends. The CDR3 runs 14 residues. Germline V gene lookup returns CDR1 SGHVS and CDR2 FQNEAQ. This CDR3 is CASSLQGPAYEQYF. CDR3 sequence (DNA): TGTGCCAGCAGCTTACAGGGGCCGGCCTACGAGCAGTACTTC.